One sample yielded the 16 T cell receptor beta chains listed below, sequenced in a study of blood T cell repertoires in COVID-19. Clones were sequenced by immunoSEQ multiplex PCR, and TCRdb holds only the in-frame ones, with some missing. The data hold approximately 61,000 clones, with around 87% observed a single time. The sample consisted of peripheral blood. Every receptor here comes from a human donor in a cohort sampled during active COVID-19.

This clone has just one count. This chain joins TRBV27 and TRBJ2-3, with 11 bases identical to TRBD1. V trimming: 5 bases; J trimming: 4 bases; junction bases outside the gene matches: 8. The germline CDR1 and CDR2 sequences are MNHEY and SMNVEV (reference sequence). The CDR3 runs to 16 residues. The CDR3 region is CASSRDRGVRSDTQYF. In DNA form, the CDR3 reads TGTGCCAGCAGTCGGGACAGGGGGGTTAGGTCAGATACGCAGTATTTT.

The J gene is TRBJ2-1, the V gene TRBV4-3; no clear D. This CDR3 contains 16 residues. Trimming took 4 bases from V and 0 from J, leaving 13 bases between them. CDR1 is LGHNA, CDR2 YSLEER, per germline. CDR3 nucleotides: TGCGCCAGCAGCCGGATTGCGGTTAGCTCCTACAATGAGCAGTTCTTC. It codes for CASSRIAVSSYNEQFF.

The V and J genes are TRBV19 and TRBJ1-1; 7 positions match TRBD1. V was clipped by 3 bases and J by 3 bases; unmatched bases: 7. CDR1 and CDR2 from the germline V gene are LNHDA and SQIVND (reference sequence). The CDR3 covers 15 residues. The CDR3 DNA is TGTGCCAGTAGTATGTCCCCAGGGGGACACACTGAAGCTTTCTTT. Translated, it gives CASSMSPGGHTEAFF.

The chain joins TRBV19 to TRBJ2-5; 8 bases line up with TRBD2. The CDR3 totals 14 residues. V gave up 8 bases and J gave up 5 bases; unmatched junction bases: 10. In germline, CDR1 is LNHDA, CDR2 SQIVND (reference sequence). CDR3 residues: CASQITWTSETQYF. CDR3 sequence (DNA): TGTGCCAGTCAGATAACTTGGACTAGCGAGACCCAGTACTTC. Supplemented by reference TRBV19 and TRBJ2-5, the full variable domain reads DGGITQSPKYLFRKEGQNVTLSCEQNLNHDAMYWYRQDPGQGLRLIYYSQIVNDFQKGDIAEGYSVSREKKESFPLTVTSAQKNPTAFYLCASQITWTSETQYFGPGTRLLVL.

This chain connects TRBV27 to TRBJ2-3; D is possibly TRBD2 (6 bases). The CDR3 is 16 amino acids. The germline V and J ends were trimmed by 5 bases and 0 bases, with 15 bases remaining between them. The germline V gene has CDR1 MNHEY and CDR2 SMNVEV (reference sequence). Here the CDR3 reads CASSPILAQSTDTQYF. The CDR3 coding sequence is TGTGCCAGCAGTCCTATCCTAGCGCAAAGCACAGATACGCAGTATTTT.

This chain joins TRBV27 and TRBJ2-7; TRBD2 matches 11 bases. The V gene end was trimmed by 6 bases and the J gene end by 3 bases; junction bases not matched to a gene: 4. The germline CDR1 and CDR2 sequences are MNHEY and SMNVEV (reference sequence). This CDR3 contains 14 residues. The CDR3 is CASSQGLAVYEQYF. CDR3 nucleotides: TGTGCCAGCAGCCAGGGACTAGCGGTCTACGAGCAGTACTTC.

The chain joins TRBV5-1 to TRBJ2-3; D is undetermined. This CDR3 region has 15 residues. Deletions cut 0 bases from V and 0 bases from J, with 8 bases between. Germline assignment: CDR1 SGHRS and CDR2 YFSETQ. CDR3 coding DNA: TGCGCCAGCAGCTTGGTGGCCGGGAGCACAGATACGCAGTATTTT. Translating it yields CASSLVAGSTDTQYF.

V is TRBV7-2 and J is TRBJ1-2, with D tentatively TRBD1 (6 bases). Germline V lookup: CDR1 SGHTA, CDR2 FQGNSA. Trimming left V 0 bases short and J 3 bases short, with 8 bases between. This CDR3 is 14 amino acids long. The CDR3 nucleotides read TGTGCCAGCAGCTTAGCGCGACAGGACTATGGCTACACCTTC. Translating gives CASSLARQDYGYTF.

The chain recombines TRBV4-1 with TRBJ1-4; D might be TRBD1 (5 bases). Germline assignment: CDR1 MGHRA and CDR2 YSYEKL. Between the trimmed V and J ends, which lost 4 bases and 10 bases, there was a span of 10 bases. This CDR3 contains 12 residues. CDR3 amino acids: CASSPLGGKLFF. In DNA, the CDR3 is TGCGCCAGCAGCCCTCTCGGGGGAAAACTGTTTTTT.

The chain uses TRBV19 and TRBJ1-3; 7 positions agree with TRBD1. Germline V gene sequence: CDR1 LNHDA, CDR2 SQIVND (reference sequence). CDR3 length equals 18 residues. V lost 5 bases, J lost 4 bases, and 17 bases stayed unmatched. This chain's CDR3 is CASSARRQGPSTGNTIYF. CDR3 sequence (DNA): TGTGCCAGTAGTGCTCGCCGACAGGGCCCCTCGACAGGAAACACCATATATTTT.

V is TRBV5-1 and J is TRBJ2-1; TRBD2 is a possible D gene (5 bases). Deletions cut 0 bases from V and 7 bases from J, with 11 bases between. Germline assignment: CDR1 SGHRS and CDR2 YFSETQ. The CDR3 is 14 amino acids. The CDR3 sequence is CASSLVGRGNEQFF. The CDR3 DNA reads as TGCGCCAGCAGCTTGGTAGGTAGAGGGAATGAGCAGTTCTTC.

The chain recombines TRBV5-1 with TRBJ1-1; a weak D match, TRBD1 (5 bases). Trimming stripped 3 bases from V and 0 bases from J, with 9 bases between. CDR1 is SGHRS, CDR2 YFSETQ, per germline. This CDR3 is 14 amino acids long. The CDR3 spells CASSSGSMNTEAFF. As DNA, the CDR3 is TGCGCCAGCAGCTCAGGGTCAATGAACACTGAAGCTTTCTTT.

This clone was detected only once. V and J are TRBV6-2 or TRBV6-3 and TRBJ2-1; 11 bases align to TRBD2. J lost 7 bases, V lost 3 bases, and 14 bases had no gene match. CDR3 length: 18 residues. Per the germline V gene, CDR1 is MNHEY and CDR2 is SVGEGT. The CDR3 loop reads CASSYFGLAGGPKNEQFF. The CDR3 DNA reads TGTGCCAGCAGTTATTTTGGGCTAGCGGGAGGCCCGAAGAATGAGCAGTTCTTC.

The chain has TRBV5-1 and TRBJ2-5; TRBD2 matches 8 bases. Trimming took 0 bases from V and 5 from J; bases not matched to a gene: 3. Germline-derived CDR1 and CDR2 are SGHRS and YFSETQ. The CDR3 contains 14 residues. CDR3 in amino acids: CASSLGAGDETQYF. The CDR3 DNA sequence: TGCGCCAGCAGCTTGGGAGCGGGAGATGAGACCCAGTACTTC.

The rearrangement joins TRBV28 to TRBJ2-7; possibly TRBD1 for D (6 bases). The CDR3 consists of 15 residues. CDR1 MDHEN and CDR2 SYDVKM come from the germline V gene. The V and J ends lost 3 bases and 3 bases respectively, with 15 bases between them. The CDR3 loop is CASSFPGQILYEQYF. DNA for the CDR3: TGTGCCAGCAGTTTTCCCGGACAGATACTCTACGAGCAGTACTTC.

The rearrangement links TRBV5-1 to TRBJ2-7; possibly TRBD1 for D (5 bases). The germline V gene has CDR1 SGHRS and CDR2 YFSETQ. V was trimmed by 4 bases and J by 2 bases, leaving 19 bases between them. The CDR3 sequence is 16 residues long. The CDR3 here is CASSPTPLTATYEQYF. The CDR3 DNA follows: TGCGCCAGCAGCCCCACCCCCTTGACAGCTACCTACGAGCAGTACTTC.